This T cell receptor beta chain comes out of a study of beta chain features in type 1 diabetes. Study outcomes and limitations: People with Type 1 diabetes carried modestly yet significantly shorter TCRB CDR3s in all four CD4+ subsets.

All of the isolated RNA was reverse transcribed, so expressed TCRB transcripts were sequenced. The method was immunoSEQ multiplex PCR; TCRdb's version includes in-frame clones alone and lacks a portion of them. The data hold hundreds of thousands of clones, with more than 12% observed a single time. Via the markers CD45RO/CCR7/CD25/CD127/CD95/CD27, stem cell-like memory, regulatory, central memory and naive CD4+ cells were sorted. This clone was recorded a few times. Its specificity is not known. V shed 4 bases, J shed 12 bases, and the junction held 10 bases outside the gene matches. The CDR3 is 15 residues long. Germline V gene data show CDR1 as MNHNS and CDR2 as SASEGT.

Sequenced sample: naive CD4+ T cells from blood. This receptor was taken from a young man with type 1 diabetes. The V gene is TRBV6-1, the J gene TRBJ2-1; 12 nucleotides agree with TRBD1. The CDR3 nucleotides are TGTGCCAGCAGTGTCCCGGGACAGGGGGCTCCGCGGCAGTTCTTC. This codes for CASSVPGQGAPRQFF.